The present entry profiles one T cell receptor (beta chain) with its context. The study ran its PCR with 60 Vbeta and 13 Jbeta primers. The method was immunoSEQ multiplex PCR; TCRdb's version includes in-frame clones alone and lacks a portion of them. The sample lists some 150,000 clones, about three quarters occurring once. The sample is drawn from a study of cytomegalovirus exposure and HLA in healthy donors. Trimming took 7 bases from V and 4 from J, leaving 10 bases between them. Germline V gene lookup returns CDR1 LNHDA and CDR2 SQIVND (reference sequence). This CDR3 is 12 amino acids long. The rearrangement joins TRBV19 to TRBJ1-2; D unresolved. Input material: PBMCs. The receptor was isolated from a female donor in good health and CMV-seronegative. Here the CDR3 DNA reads TGTGCCAGTAACCCAGGATCCTATGGCTACACCTTC. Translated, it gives CASNPGSYGYTF.